These 5 T cell receptor beta chains originate from one sample sequenced in a study of naive and memory T cell subsets. The beta constant-region primer was an equimolar mix of two oligonucleotides covering TRBC1 and TRBC2. TCRdb re-analysed the UMI-ligation and nested PCR reads in MiXCR, keeping a single row per CDR3 protein. This sample has tens of thousands of distinct CDR3 sequences; about 7% occur once, and the top ten carry 1.5% to 2%. The sample taken for sequencing was central memory CD4+ T cells from blood. The receptors here all came from a human donor in good health.

This clonotype was counted many times. The V call is TRBV27, the J call TRBJ1-4, with 7 bases fitting TRBD1. The V gene's germline CDR1 is MNHEY and CDR2 SMNVEV (reference sequence). The CDR3 extends over 16 amino acids. The junction had 11 bases not matched to a gene; V was cut back by 6 bases and J by 4 bases. Here the CDR3 reads CASRTTGGQVNEKLFF. For the CDR3, the DNA is TGTGCCAGCAGGACAACTGGTGGACAGGTTAATGAAAAACTGTTTTTT.

The chain couples TRBV20-1 to TRBJ1-2; D gene uncertain. The CDR3 covers 13 residues. Germline CDR1 is DFQATT and CDR2 is SNEGSKA (reference sequence). Trimming left V 3 bases short and J 7 bases short, with 15 bases between. CDR3 DNA: TGCAGTGCTAGTAGGCCAGCCATAACTGGCTACACCTTC. It is translated as CSASRPAITGYTF.

This clonotype showed up many times. This chain joins TRBV7-2 and TRBJ2-3; 7 nucleotides align to TRBD1. Per germline, CDR1 SGHTA and CDR2 FQGNSA. Trimming cost V 5 bases and J 5 bases; bases outside gene matches: 4. CDR3 length equals 13 residues. For the CDR3, the DNA is TGTGCCAGCAGCCTCGACAGGGAAGATACGCAGTATTTT. Protein: CASSLDREDTQYF.

This clonotype came up many times. The chain is built from TRBV28 and TRBJ1-2; 11 positions agree with TRBD1. The CDR3 has 16 amino acids. The germline gives CDR1 MDHEN, CDR2 SYDVKM. The V and J ends lost 8 bases and 4 bases, in that order; junction bases with no gene match: 12. CDR3 amino acids: CASQITGTGGTYGYTF. The CDR3 bases are TGTGCCAGCCAGATTACCGGGACAGGGGGAACCTATGGCTACACCTTC.

This chain connects TRBV7-2 to TRBJ1-4; no reliable D call. Trimming removed 3 bases at V and 6 bases at J, with 11 bases between. The CDR3 length is 14 residues. Germline assignment: CDR1 SGHTA and CDR2 FQGNSA. In DNA, the CDR3 is TGTGCCAGCAGCTTTCCTGGGCGGGATGAAAAACTGTTTTTT. Its translation: CASSFPGRDEKLFF.